This T cell receptor (beta chain) was found in a study of sequential checkpoint blockade in melanoma. Overall study context: First-line arms were nivolumab then ipilimumab, or the reverse, randomized 1:1. Each arm's sequence ended with maintenance nivolumab.

Treatment in this sample: randomized to nivolumab then ipilimumab (arm A) or the reverse (arm B). None of the patients previously received DNA-damaging chemotherapy. From thawed PBMCs, live CD3+CD8+ cells negative for CD19 and CD56 were sorted. The table came from immunoSEQ multiplex PCR; TCRdb's copy has only in-frame clones and leaves some out. The repertoire holds 15,000 to 20,000 clones, with more than 65% as singletons. V was shortened by 3 bases and J by 4 bases, with 12 bases between the two germline ends. The germline V gene has CDR1 MGHDK and CDR2 SYGVNS. The CDR3 loop spans 14 amino acids. The clonotype originates from a human donor with melanoma. The source material was CD8+ T cells sorted from blood (inferred from file names), sampled from a patient given nivolumab and ipilimumab in sequence. The genes are TRBV25-1 and TRBJ1-2, with a weak D call TRBD1 (5 bases). The CDR3 DNA reads TGTGCCAGCAGTGAGGATGACAGTAGCTATGGCTACACCTTC. Translating it yields CASSEDDSSYGYTF.